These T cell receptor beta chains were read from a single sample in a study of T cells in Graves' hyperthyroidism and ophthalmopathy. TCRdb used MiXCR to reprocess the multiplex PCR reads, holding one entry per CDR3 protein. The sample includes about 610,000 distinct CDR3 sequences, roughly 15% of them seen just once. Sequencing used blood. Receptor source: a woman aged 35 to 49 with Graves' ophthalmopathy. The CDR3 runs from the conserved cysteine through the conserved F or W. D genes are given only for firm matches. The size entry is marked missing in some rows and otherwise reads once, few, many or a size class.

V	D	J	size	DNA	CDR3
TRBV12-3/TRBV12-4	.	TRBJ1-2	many	TGTGCCAGCATACCATCGGACGGCTATGGCTACACCTTC	CASIPSDGYGYTF
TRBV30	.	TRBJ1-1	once	TGTGCCTGGAGTGTACAGGCCCTTACTGAAGCTTTCTTT	CAWSVQALTEAFF
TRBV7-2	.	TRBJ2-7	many	TGTGCCAGCAGCTTAGCCCTGGGACGGACCTTCGAGCAGTACTTC	CASSLALGRTFEQYF
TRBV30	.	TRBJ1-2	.	TGTGCCTGGAGTTCCAACCCCGGGAGTTACACCTTC	CAWSSNPGSYTF
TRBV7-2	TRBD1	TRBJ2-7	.	TGTGCCAGCAGCCCCCCGGGACAGGTTACCTACGAGCAGTACTTC	CASSPPGQVTYEQYF
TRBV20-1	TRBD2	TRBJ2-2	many	TGCAGTGCTAGATTATTTAGCGGGAGTAGTTCCGGGGAGCTGTTTTTT	CSARLFSGSSSGELFF
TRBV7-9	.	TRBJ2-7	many	TGTGCCAGCAGCTTAGAGGCAGGTACCTACGAGCAGTACTTC	CASSLEAGTYEQYF
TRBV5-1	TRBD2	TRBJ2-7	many	TGCGCCAGCAGCTTTACTCCGGGACTAGCGGGAGACGACGAGCAGTACTTC	CASSFTPGLAGDDEQYF
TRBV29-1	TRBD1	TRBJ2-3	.	TGCAGCGCCGGCGGGGACAGGGATGGAAAAGATACGCAGTATTTT	CSAGGDRDGKDTQYF
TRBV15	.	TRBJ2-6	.	TGTGCCACCAGCTCTAGGACCTCTGGGGCCAACGTCCTGACTTTC	CATSSRTSGANVLTF
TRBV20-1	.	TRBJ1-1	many	TGCAGTGCTGGGGAACTAGGGGCTATGAACACTGAAGCTTTCTTT	CSAGELGAMNTEAFF
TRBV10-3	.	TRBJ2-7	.	TGTGCCATCAGTGGAACTACTTCCTACGAGCAGTACTTC	CAISGTTSYEQYF
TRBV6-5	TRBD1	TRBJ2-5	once	TGTGCCAGCAGTTATCCCCGGGACAGGGGGCGACGGGAGACCCAGTACTTC	CASSYPRDRGRRETQYF
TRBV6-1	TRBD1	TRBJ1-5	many	TGTGCCAGCAGCATGGGACAGGAGATCAATCAGCCCCAGCATTTT	CASSMGQEINQPQHF
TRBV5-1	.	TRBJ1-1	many	TGCGCCAGCAGCTTGGCAGGGAGGGGTGAAGCTTTCTTT	CASSLAGRGEAFF
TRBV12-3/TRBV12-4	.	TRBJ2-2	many	TGTGCCAGCAGTTTTTCGTATCGGAGTACCGGGGAGCTGTTTTTT	CASSFSYRSTGELFF
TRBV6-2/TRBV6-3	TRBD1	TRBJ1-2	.	TGTGCCAGCAGTTACCAGTCCGGGACAGGGTCCCCCTCCAACTATGGCTACACCTTC	CASSYQSGTGSPSNYGYTF
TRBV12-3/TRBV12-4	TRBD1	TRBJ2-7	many	TGTGCCAGCGGCCGGGACAGTCTCTACGAGCAGTACTTC	CASGRDSLYEQYF
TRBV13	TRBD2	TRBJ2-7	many	TGTGCCAGCAGCTTAGGTCCCGGGTGGACTAGCGGGTTCCACGAGCAGTACTTC	CASSLGPGWTSGFHEQYF
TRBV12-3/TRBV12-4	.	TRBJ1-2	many	TGTGCCAGCAGTAAACGACAGGACTATGGCTACACCTTC	CASSKRQDYGYTF